Listed here are 15 T cell receptor beta chains from one sample, sequenced in a study of blood T cells in healthy people across ages. Using a J-beta primer mix together with a sample-barcoded 5' primer, a second PCR was run for roughly 7 to 11 cycles. One entry per CDR3 protein, called by TCRdb with MiXCR from the 5' RACE reads. The table lists 1.8 million or so distinct CDR3 sequences, around 40% of them singletons. The sample consisted of blood. The source of these receptors is a human donor in good health.

The chain combines TRBV7-2 with TRBJ2-3; possibly TRBD2 for D (7 bases). V was shortened by 2 bases and J by 5 bases, with 14 bases between the two germline ends. Germline V gives CDR1 SGHTA, CDR2 FQGNSA. The length of the CDR3 is 15 residues. CDR3 nucleotides: TGTGCCAGCAGCTTACTCGGGGGGCGGAAAGATACGCAGTATTTT. Amino acids: CASSLLGGRKDTQYF.

This clonotype showed up many times. CDR3 sequence: CASSRRGVQAGANVLTF. The CDR3 DNA sequence: TGTGCCAGCAGCCGCCGTGGGGTACAGGCTGGGGCCAACGTCCTGACTTTC. The rearrangement uses TRBV7-2 and TRBJ2-6; weak D call: TRBD1 (5 bases). The V and J ends lost 5 bases and 2 bases respectively, with 16 bases between them. The CDR3 runs 17 residues. Germline V gene data show CDR1 as SGHTA and CDR2 as FQGNSA.

DNA of the CDR3: TGCAGTGCTAGATTCCAGGTTAGCACAGATACGCAGTATTTT. Translation: CSARFQVSTDTQYF. The chain carries TRBV20-1 and TRBJ2-3; D is unresolved. This CDR3 has 14 residues. In germline, CDR1 is DFQATT, CDR2 SNEGSKA (reference sequence). Trimming removed 2 bases from V and 0 bases from J, with 9 bases in between.

This clonotype showed up just a few times. V and J are TRBV4-3 and TRBJ2-5, with TRBD1 matching over 7 bases. The trim removed 4 bases at V and 4 bases at J, leaving 12 bases unmatched. The CDR3 sequence is 16 residues long. CDR1 and CDR2 from the germline V gene are LGHNA and YSLEER. CDR3: CASSPGGRGGGETQYF. Here the CDR3 DNA reads TGCGCCAGCAGCCCAGGGGGAAGGGGTGGCGGAGAGACCCAGTACTTC.

This sequence joins TRBV12-3 or TRBV12-4 and TRBJ1-1; 8 nucleotides line up with TRBD1. The V segment lost 6 bases and the J segment 11 bases; nucleotides outside the gene matches: 11. The length of the CDR3 is 13 residues. This CDR3 is CASSPDRGLAAFF. DNA of the CDR3: TGTGCCAGCAGCCCCGACAGGGGTCTTGCGGCTTTCTTT.

The chain has TRBV7-2 and TRBJ1-5; D gene ambiguous. Germline CDR1 SGHTA, CDR2 FQGNSA. V was trimmed by 5 bases and J by 6 bases, leaving 17 bases between them. The CDR3 is 15 residues long. For the CDR3, the DNA is TGTGCCAGCAGCCCGAACCCCGGCATGGGTCAGCCCCAGCATTTT. It is translated as CASSPNPGMGQPQHF.

The chain joins TRBV5-1 to TRBJ2-7; the D is unclear. Trimming took off 0 bases at V and 6 bases at J, with 13 bases between the two ends. Germline V CDR1 and CDR2: SGHRS, YFSETQ. This CDR3 is built from 14 residues. The CDR3 reads CASSLEAVELEQYF. The CDR3 region has the DNA TGCGCCAGCAGCTTGGAAGCAGTGGAGCTCGAGCAGTACTTC.

The V call is TRBV6-2 or TRBV6-3, the J call TRBJ1-2, with D tentatively TRBD1 (6 bases). This CDR3 has 13 residues. CDR1 is MNHEY and CDR2 is SVGEGT in the germline V gene. The ends were cut back, 6 bases at V and 1 base at J, with 9 bases in the middle. CDR3 sequence reads: CASREDSNYGYTF. CDR3 sequence (DNA): TGTGCCAGCAGGGAGGACAGTAACTATGGCTACACCTTC.

This clonotype came up many times. This chain uses TRBV7-2 with TRBJ2-6; D is ambiguous. CDR3 length equals 14 residues. Trimming pared 3 bases from V and 1 base from J, leaving 4 bases between. The V gene's germline CDR1 is SGHTA and CDR2 FQGNSA. CDR3 DNA: TGTGCCAGCAGCTTGCAATCTGGGGCCAACGTCCTGACTTTC. Encoded protein: CASSLQSGANVLTF.

This clonotype was seen only a few times. This chain links TRBV29-1 with TRBJ2-1; 14 bases agree with TRBD2. CDR1 and CDR2 from the germline V gene are SQVTM and ANQGSEA. This CDR3 has 14 amino acids. Losses at the gene ends were 7 bases for V and 9 bases for J; bases not matched to a gene: 8. CDR3 region: CSGRTSGGFGEQFF. The CDR3 nucleotides are TGCAGCGGCCGGACTAGCGGGGGGTTCGGTGAGCAGTTCTTC.

The chain is built from TRBV2 and TRBJ1-2; D not resolved. Per germline, CDR1 SNHLY and CDR2 FYNNEI. V lost 6 bases and J lost 7, with 18 bases in between. The CDR3 is 14 residues long. This CDR3 is CASSNPRPSGGYTF. The CDR3 bases are TGTGCCAGCAGCAATCCTCGCCCATCGGGTGGCTACACCTTC.

The chain carries TRBV20-1 and TRBJ2-3; D is possibly TRBD1 (6 bases). Trimming shortened V by 6 bases and J by 3 bases, and 13 bases separated the two germline ends. The CDR3 totals 13 residues. The germline CDR1 and CDR2 sequences are DFQATT and SNEGSKA (reference sequence). The CDR3 bases are TGCAGTGCCAGAAGGACAGTTACAGATACGCAGTATTTT. It translates to CSARRTVTDTQYF.

The chain links TRBV6-5 to TRBJ1-1; 10 nucleotides match TRBD1. Germline-derived CDR1 and CDR2 are MNHEY and SVGAGI. The CDR3 has 19 amino acids. V lost 2 bases and J lost 3; bases outside the gene matches: 15. DNA of the CDR3: TGTGCCAGCAGTTACCCAGCACCGGGACAGGGGAAGGTGGACACTGAAGCTTTCTTT. It codes for CASSYPAPGQGKVDTEAFF.

Concerning this clonotype: A read error may account for a junction end that differs from germline. V usage is TRBV6-5 and J usage is TRBJ1-2; 11 bases map to TRBD1. Germline CDR1 is MNHEY and CDR2 is SVGAGI. This CDR3 contains 17 residues. CDR3 loop: CDSSLTQDRGLFYGYTF. In DNA, the CDR3 is TGTGACAGCAGTTTAACCCAGGACAGGGGGCTCTTTTATGGCTACACCTTC.

The rearrangement links TRBV28 to TRBJ2-7; a weak D match, TRBD1 (7 bases). The V end lost 7 bases, the J end lost 2 bases, and 18 bases lay between the germline ends. Germline V lookup: CDR1 MDHEN, CDR2 SYDVKM. The CDR3 contains 15 residues. The CDR3 sequence is CASTPPGGTAYEQYF. As DNA, the CDR3 is TGTGCCAGCACCCCACCCGGAGGGACAGCCTACGAGCAGTACTTC.